The 8 T cell receptor beta chains in this list originate from one sample, sequenced in a study of CD8 T cells in Susac syndrome. Reverse transcription of about 0.5 to 1 ug RNA was carried out with random hexamers. TCRdb independently ran MiXCR on the immunoSEQ multiplex PCR reads; one entry per CDR3 protein. The sample has around 190,000 distinct CDR3 sequences; about 95% are singletons. Sample: CD8+ T cells from PBMCs. The receptors here all came from a human donor with multiple sclerosis.

The chain combines TRBV7-9 with TRBJ1-6; tentatively, D is TRBD1 (5 bases). Germline loops: CDR1 SEHNR, CDR2 FQNEAQ (reference sequence). CDR3 length: 15 amino acids. V lost 7 bases to trimming and J lost 0 bases, with 10 bases between them. The CDR3 here is CASTGQSSYNSPLHF. The CDR3 DNA sequence: TGTGCCAGCACGGGGCAGAGCTCCTATAATTCACCCCTCCACTTT.

The chain joins TRBV5-6 to TRBJ1-2; maybe TRBD1 (5 bases). Germline V CDR1 and CDR2: SGHDT, YYEEEE. This CDR3 comprises 15 residues. Trimming pared 4 bases from V and 4 bases from J, leaving 17 bases between. The CDR3 coding sequence is TGTGCCAGCAGCCTCCCAGAGACGGGGGGCTATGGCTACACCTTC. As protein: CASSLPETGGYGYTF.

This rearrangement joins TRBV15 to TRBJ2-1; D is unresolved. The CDR3 has 17 amino acids. Germline V gives CDR1 LNHNV, CDR2 YYDKDF (reference sequence). Trimming cost V 0 bases and J 0 bases, with 12 bases left between them. The CDR3 region has the DNA TGTGCCACCAGCAGAGAATGGGGATGGAGCTCCTACAATGAGCAGTTCTTC. It yields the protein CATSREWGWSSYNEQFF.

The chain carries TRBV6-1 and TRBJ1-1, with a tentative D call TRBD1 (5 bases). The CDR3 totals 14 residues. Germline V CDR1 and CDR2: MNHNS, SASEGT. V was shortened by 4 bases and J by 2 bases, with 11 bases between the two germline ends. The CDR3 DNA sequence: TGTGCCAGCAGTGTGACAGCAGACAACACTGAAGCTTTCTTT. Its translation is CASSVTADNTEAFF.

This chain connects TRBV15 to TRBJ2-2; D remains unclear. This CDR3 has 15 residues. Germline loops: CDR1 LNHNV, CDR2 YYDKDF (reference sequence). V lost 4 bases, J lost 0 bases, and 9 bases lay in between. The CDR3 region has the DNA TGTGCCACCAGCACCCTGGGCACGAACACCGGGGAGCTGTTTTTT. Translated, it gives CATSTLGTNTGELFF. The full variable domain, in which reference TRBV15 and TRBJ2-2 provide the parts outside the CDR3, is DAMVIQNPRYQVTQFGKPVTLSCSQTLNHNVMYWYQQKSSQAPKLLFHYYDKDFNNEADTPDNFQSRRPNTSFCFLDIRSPGLGDTAMYLCATSTLGTNTGELFFGEGSRLTVL.

The J gene is TRBJ2-7, the V gene TRBV29-1; 7 nucleotides line up with TRBD2. The CDR3 runs to 14 residues. Germline loops: CDR1 SQVTM, CDR2 ANQGSEA. V was clipped by 0 bases and J by 4 bases; unmatched bases: 6. The CDR3 DNA follows: TGCAGCGTTGAAGATAAATTGCGGGGGTACGAGCAGTACTTC. Encoded protein: CSVEDKLRGYEQYF.

The V call is TRBV7-9, the J call TRBJ2-5, with D uncertain. The CDR3 has 11 amino acids. V dropped 6 bases and J dropped 8 bases, with 10 bases sitting between them. Per the germline V gene, CDR1 is SEHNR and CDR2 is FQNEAQ (reference sequence). The CDR3 loop reads CASRDSATQYF. The CDR3 nucleotides are TGTGCCAGCAGGGATAGTGCCACCCAGTACTTC. Complete variable domain (other parts from reference TRBV7-9 and TRBJ2-5): DTGVSQNPRHKITKRGQNVTFRCDPISEHNRLYWYRQTLGQGPEFLTYFQNEAQLEKSRLLSDRFSAERPKGSFSTLEIQRTEQGDSAMYLCASRDSATQYFGPGTRLLVL.

V gene TRBV2 combines with J gene TRBJ2-7, with D perhaps TRBD1 (6 bases). Trimming left V 3 bases short and J 4 bases short, with 13 bases between. The length of the CDR3 is 14 residues. The germline V gene has CDR1 SNHLY and CDR2 FYNNEI. The CDR3 coding sequence is TGTGCCAGCAGTGACGAGGGCAGGGGTTACGAGCAGTACTTC. It is translated as CASSDEGRGYEQYF.